A selection of T cell receptor beta chains follows, all from one sample in a study of CD4 and CD8 cells across lung adenocarcinoma regions. TCRdb passed the PCR reads through MiXCR, listing each CDR3 protein once. The sample records about 25,000 distinct CDR3 sequences, 40% to 60% being singletons. The sample comprised CD8+ T cells from the center of a lung tumor. The receptors were gathered from a male donor with lung adenocarcinoma. The CD4 and CD8 labels of this study may be unreliable. The CDR3 runs from the conserved cysteine through the conserved F or W.

J gene | V gene | CDR3 protein
TRBJ2-4 | TRBV6-1 | CASNSPRDTQYF
TRBJ2-1 | TRBV6-1 | CASEGLASNEQFF
TRBJ2-1 | TRBV6-1 | CASTFSAVNEQFF
TRBJ2-3 | TRBV11-2 | CASSLQAVFTDTQYF
TRBJ2-1 | TRBV12-3/TRBV12-4 | CASSPSIQQFF
TRBJ2-3 | TRBV6-1 | CASSEVGGGDTQYF
TRBJ2-4 | TRBV6-5 | CASSSGAGAKNTQYF
TRBJ2-1 | TRBV6-1 | CASLGTSGEDNNDQFF
TRBJ2-3 | TRBV6-1 | CARGLRAVGSDKQYF
. | TRBV6-1 | CASRTGVGEQYF
TRBJ2-2 | TRBV10-3 | CALRVSTGTLFF
TRBJ1-5 | TRBV10-2 | CASSEGGGGQHF
TRBJ1-3 | TRBV6-5 | CASSYKGGVGTIYF
TRBJ2-7 | TRBV7-6 | CASSSEPDGQGYEQYF
TRBJ2-6 | TRBV27 | CASSRWGSGANVLTF
TRBJ2-2 | TRBV6-5 | CASSSSERYSGELFF
TRBJ2-1 | TRBV4-1 | CASSQQGTTYNEQFF
TRBJ1-2 | TRBV12-3/TRBV12-4 | CASSETGTAYGYTF
TRBJ2-3 | TRBV11-2 | CASSFTDTQYF
TRBJ1-3 | TRBV6-4 | CASSEQIGNTIYF